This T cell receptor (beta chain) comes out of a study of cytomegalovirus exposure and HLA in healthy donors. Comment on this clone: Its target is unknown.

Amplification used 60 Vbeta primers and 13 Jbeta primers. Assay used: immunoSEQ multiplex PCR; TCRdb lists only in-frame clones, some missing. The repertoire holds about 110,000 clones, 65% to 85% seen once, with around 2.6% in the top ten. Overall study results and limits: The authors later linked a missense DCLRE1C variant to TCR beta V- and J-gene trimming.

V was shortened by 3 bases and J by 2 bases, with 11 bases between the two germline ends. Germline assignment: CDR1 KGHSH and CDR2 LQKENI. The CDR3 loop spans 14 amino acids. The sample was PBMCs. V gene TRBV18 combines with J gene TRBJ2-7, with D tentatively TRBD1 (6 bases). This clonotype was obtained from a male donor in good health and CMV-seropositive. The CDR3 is CASSPRWGPYEQYF. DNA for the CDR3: TGTGCCAGCTCACCCCGGTGGGGGCCCTACGAGCAGTACTTC.